This TCR beta chain was documented in a study of control samples from healthy donors and cancer patients. Profiling relied on immunoSEQ multiplex PCR, and the TCRdb table lists in-frame clones only, not all of them. Found here are 85,000 to 90,000 clones, roughly 84% of them singletons; the top ten hold around 2.1%. The V gene's germline CDR1 is SGDLS and CDR2 YYNGEE. Trimming removed 5 bases from V and 1 base from J, with 12 bases in between. The CDR3 consists of 14 residues. The sequencing input was blood. This sequence originates from a woman between 40 and 55 years old in good health. The chain employs TRBV9 and TRBJ1-1, with D perhaps matching TRBD1 (5 bases). CDR3 nucleotide sequence: TGTGCCAGCAGGCCGGGACCGACGAACACTGAAGCTTTCTTT. Its protein is CASRPGPTNTEAFF.